The 12 T cell receptor beta chains below were found in one sample sequenced in a study of control samples from healthy donors and cancer patients. Generated by immunoSEQ multiplex PCR, the TCRdb table keeps only in-frame clones and is missing some. This sample has under 200,000 clones, with approximately 94% found just once. The sequenced material came from blood. These receptors were collected from a woman between 35 and 50 years old in good health.

The chain carries TRBV5-1 and TRBJ2-3, with D unresolved. This CDR3 is built from 12 residues. Germline lookup yields CDR1 SGHRS and CDR2 YFSETQ. V lost 0 bases and J 6 bases, leaving 5 bases between the germline ends. CDR3 sequence (DNA): TGCGCCAGCAGCTTGGGGGCGGATACGCAGTATTTT. It specifies CASSLGADTQYF.

The chain uses TRBV6-2 or TRBV6-3 and TRBJ1-1; D may be TRBD1 (5 bases). The CDR3 contains 15 residues. V was cut by 4 bases and J by 4 bases, with 16 bases left in between. Germline V gene sequence: CDR1 MNHEY, CDR2 SVGEGT. The CDR3 DNA sequence: TGTGCCAGCAGTTTGGGGACGGTGATTGGCACTGAAGCTTTCTTT. It encodes CASSLGTVIGTEAFF.

The chain combines TRBV20-1 with TRBJ2-7, with D possibly TRBD2 on 6 matching bases. Looked up from germline, CDR1 is DFQATT and CDR2 is SNEGSKA (reference sequence). The CDR3 contains 15 residues. V lost 3 bases, J lost 3 bases, and 18 bases lay in between. This CDR3 is CSASPRSRGDYEQYF. CDR3 nucleotides: TGCAGTGCTAGTCCCAGGTCTCGCGGGGACTACGAGCAGTACTTC.

This clone was seen just once. J is TRBJ2-2 and V is TRBV7-8; D is possibly TRBD2 (5 bases). Trimming stripped 3 bases from V and 1 base from J, with 15 bases between. Germline loops: CDR1 SGHVS, CDR2 FQNEAQ. CDR3 length: 17 residues. The chain's CDR3 is CASSFLVGERNTGELFF. CDR3 DNA sequence: TGTGCCAGCAGCTTTTTAGTCGGGGAAAGGAACACCGGGGAGCTGTTTTTT.

This rearrangement joins TRBV7-2 to TRBJ1-4; no clear D. The V end was cut by 5 bases, the J end by 10 bases, with 17 bases between. CDR1 is SGHTA and CDR2 is FQGNSA in the germline V gene. The CDR3 totals 14 residues. The CDR3 DNA reads as TGTGCCAGCAGCCCAAGGACCCGGGCCGGAAAACTGTTTTTT. It codes for CASSPRTRAGKLFF.

The chain couples TRBV15 to TRBJ1-1, with D hard to call. With 2 bases removed from V and 1 base from J, the gap between germline ends came to 8 bases. This CDR3 is built from 14 residues. Germline assignment: CDR1 LNHNV and CDR2 YYDKDF (reference sequence). CDR3 nucleotides: TGTGCCACCAGCAGACGATCGGGGAACACTGAAGCTTTCTTT. This encodes CATSRRSGNTEAFF.

CDR3 region: CASSPVPRGLGEAFF. The CDR3 DNA follows: TGTGCCAGTAGTCCAGTACCGAGGGGGCTGGGTGAAGCTTTCTTT. This chain connects TRBV19 to TRBJ1-1; TRBD1 matches 7 bases. CDR1 is LNHDA, CDR2 SQIVND, per germline (reference sequence). With V trimmed by 5 bases and J by 7 bases, 13 bases remained unmatched. The CDR3 runs 15 residues. Full variable domain (missing parts from reference TRBV19 and TRBJ1-1): DGGITQSPKYLFRKEGQNVTLSCEQNLNHDAMYWYRQDPGQGLRLIYYSQIVNDFQKGDIAEGYSVSREKKESFPLTVTSAQKNPTAFYLCASSPVPRGLGEAFFGQGTRLTVV.

This chain links TRBV6-5 with TRBJ1-2, with 10 bases matching TRBD1. Germline CDR1 is MNHEY and CDR2 is SVGAGI. This CDR3 has 14 amino acids. Germline trimming cut 6 bases from V and 6 bases from J; bases unmatched to any gene: 7. The CDR3: CASSSGTGDDGYTF. CDR3 nucleotide sequence: TGTGCCAGCAGCTCCGGGACAGGGGATGATGGCTACACCTTC.

This clone came up a few times. V is TRBV27 and J is TRBJ1-2; perhaps TRBD1 as D (5 bases). Trimming removed 5 bases from V and 7 bases from J, with 17 bases in between. CDR1 and CDR2 (germline): MNHEY, SMNVEV (reference sequence). The CDR3 contains 14 residues. The CDR3 is CASSPTAIGAGYTF. CDR3 nucleotides: TGTGCCAGCAGTCCGACAGCAATAGGAGCTGGCTACACCTTC.

The genes are TRBV6-5 and TRBJ1-1; D is undetermined. The germline CDR1 and CDR2 sequences are MNHEY and SVGAGI. V was clipped by 4 bases and J by 5 bases, with 5 bases between them. CDR3 length equals 11 residues. CDR3 bases: TGTGCCAGCAGTTCTTTAACTGAAGCTTTCTTT. As protein: CASSSLTEAFF.

CDR3 protein: CARGQRNTEAFF. CDR3 bases: TGTGCCAGGGGACAGAGGAACACTGAAGCTTTCTTT. The chain employs TRBV2 and TRBJ1-1, with 7 nucleotides matching TRBD1. The CDR3 extends over 12 amino acids. With V trimmed by 9 bases and J by 1 base, 2 bases remained unmatched. The germline CDR1 and CDR2 sequences are SNHLY and FYNNEI.

V is TRBV7-2 and J is TRBJ2-7; 9 nucleotides agree with TRBD1. After removal of 2 bases from V and 1 base from J, the junction contained 3 bases not matched to a gene. CDR1 SGHTA and CDR2 FQGNSA come from the germline V gene. This CDR3 contains 15 residues. In DNA form, the CDR3 reads TGTGCCAGCAGCTTATCCGGGACAGGGTCCTACGAGCAGTACTTC. This encodes CASSLSGTGSYEQYF.